Presented here are 5 T cell receptor beta chains from one specimen sequenced in a study of glioma-infiltrating T cells. The iRepertoire nested amplicon-rescue multiplex PCR amplified TCR alpha and beta CDR3s from RNA. TCRdb reprocessed the multiplex PCR reads via MiXCR and lists one record per CDR3 protein. The repertoire has more than 90,000 distinct CDR3 sequences, roughly 40% of them found once; the top ten carry less than 45%. Specimen: glioma tissue, nonneoplastic brain tissue, or PBMCs (not recorded which). The receptors derive from a human donor with low-grade glioma or glioblastoma, undergoing nonglioma brain surgery, or in good health (not recorded which).

A single count supports this clonotype. Being one base from a much bigger clone, this may be a read error. The J gene is TRBJ1-1, the V gene TRBV29-1; TRBD1 matches at 7 bases. The CDR3 is made up of 14 amino acids. CDR1 and CDR2 (germline): SQVTM, ANQGSEA. As DNA, the CDR3 is TGCAGCGGTAGGGACAGACTTATGAACACTGAAGCTCTCTTT. It codes for CSGRDRLMNTEALF.

Note on this clonotype: Without the conserved terminal phenylalanine or tryptophan, this CDR3 likely stems from a read error. V is TRBV3-1 and J is TRBJ2-3, with 9 bases matching TRBD2. Per the germline V gene, CDR1 is LGHDT and CDR2 is YNNKEL (reference sequence). CDR3 length: 16 amino acids. CDR3 coding DNA: TGTGCCAGCAACCAAGTCAGCGGGGGGAGGCCAGATACGCAGTATTTA. Amino acids: CASNQVSGGRPDTQYL.

Concerning this clonotype: Possible read error: a much larger clone is one base away. This chain uses TRBV11-2 with TRBJ2-3; 7 bases agree with TRBD2. Germline loops: CDR1 SGHAT, CDR2 FQNNGV. The CDR3 loop spans 16 amino acids. The CDR3 sequence: CASSLRIPSGTDTKYF. Written as DNA, the CDR3 is TGTGCCAGCAGCTTGCGAATTCCTAGCGGCACAGATACGAAGTATTTT.

V gene TRBV6-2 or TRBV6-3 combines with J gene TRBJ2-1, with 8 bases matching TRBD1. CDR1 and CDR2 (germline): MNHEY, SVGEGT. Losses at the gene ends were 6 bases for V and 2 bases for J; bases not matched to a gene: 3. This CDR3 is built from 14 residues. CDR3 in DNA: TGTGCCAGCAGGGGGACAGGCCCCTACAATGAGCAGTTCTTC. The encoded protein is CASRGTGPYNEQFF.

This clonotype was seen many times. The chain recombines TRBV28 with TRBJ1-5; 12 bases map to TRBD1. Trimming cost V 4 bases and J 1 base; bases outside gene matches: 2. Germline V CDR1 and CDR2: MDHEN, SYDVKM. The CDR3 is made up of 16 amino acids. CDR3 DNA sequence: TGTGCCAGCAGTTGGGGGACAGGGGGCAGCAATCAGCCCCAGCATTTT. This sequence encodes CASSWGTGGSNQPQHF.